Listed below are T cell receptor beta chains from one sample, sequenced in a study of shared clonotypes between healthy human individuals. Clones were sequenced by immunoSEQ multiplex PCR, and TCRdb holds only the in-frame ones, with some missing. The data hold over 1.4 million clones, with roughly 96% observed a single time. The material sequenced was naive CD4+ T cells sorted from blood. Source of these receptors: a young man in good health. CDR3s include the opening cysteine and the closing phenylalanine or tryptophan. D genes are given only for firm matches. Size values are once, few and many counts, or a class for expanded clones, and some rows have none.

clone_size	v_call	d_call	j_call	cdr3_aa	cdr3_nt
.	TRBV7-4	TRBD1	TRBJ1-5	CASSSRAGQGTYQPQHF	TGTGCCAGCAGCTCTAGGGCCGGACAGGGCACATATCAGCCCCAGCATTTT
.	TRBV6-5	.	TRBJ1-2	CASRPTTGIFYGYTF	TGTGCCAGCAGGCCTACTACAGGGATTTTCTATGGCTACACCTTC
.	TRBV19	TRBD1	TRBJ1-3	CASNPQGARGNTIYF	TGTGCCAGTAACCCTCAGGGGGCGCGAGGAAACACCATATATTTT
.	TRBV19	.	TRBJ2-1	CATKAESSYNEQFF	TGTGCCACTAAGGCGGAGAGCTCCTACAATGAGCAGTTCTTC
.	TRBV9	TRBD2	TRBJ2-1	CASSILADGSYNEQFF	TGTGCCAGCAGCATACTAGCGGATGGCTCCTACAATGAGCAGTTCTTC
.	TRBV7-2	TRBD1	TRBJ2-2	CASSLRDRGFANTGELFF	TGTGCCAGCAGCTTGAGGGACAGGGGTTTCGCGAACACCGGGGAGCTGTTTTTT
.	TRBV4-1	.	TRBJ2-1	CASSQGSHTLSRDEQFF	TGCGCCAGCAGCCAAGGAAGCCACACTCTAAGTAGAGATGAGCAGTTCTTC
.	TRBV28	TRBD1	TRBJ2-7	CASSSQIIPGQSYSYEQYF	TGTGCCAGCAGTTCTCAAATCATACCGGGACAGTCCTACTCCTACGAGCAGTACTTC
.	TRBV20-1	.	TRBJ2-7	CSAGEQYF	TGCAGTGCTGGCGAGCAGTACTTC
.	TRBV10-1	TRBD1	TRBJ2-6	CARRTRSGQPMTTTGANVLTF	TGCGCCAGACGAACCCGGTCGGGACAGCCTATGACTACGACTGGGGCCAACGTCCTGACTTTC
.	TRBV19	.	TRBJ1-5	CASRSLGTGFRNSNQPQHF	TGTGCCAGTAGATCTCTCGGGACTGGATTTAGAAATAGCAATCAGCCCCAGCATTTT
.	TRBV7-2	.	TRBJ2-7	CASRLGGAYEQYF	TGTGCCAGCCGCCTGGGGGGAGCCTACGAGCAGTACTTC
once	TRBV9	TRBD1	TRBJ2-7	CASSVDTGATYEQYF	TGTGCCAGCAGCGTAGATACAGGGGCCACCTACGAGCAGTACTTC
.	TRBV2	.	TRBJ2-5	CASSDGQMQETQYF	TGTGCCAGCAGTGACGGACAGATGCAAGAGACCCAGTACTTC
.	TRBV7-9	TRBD2	TRBJ2-7	CAAGRTSGSPGNVDVF	TGTGCCGCGGGACGGACTAGCGGGAGCCCGGGGAACGTCGACGTGTTC
.	TRBV28	.	TRBJ2-7	CASSWANFEQYF	TGTGCCAGCAGTTGGGCAAACTTCGAGCAGTACTTC
.	TRBV2	.	TRBJ1-2	CASSPPRGELGGYTF	TGTGCCAGCAGTCCCCCAAGGGGGGAATTGGGTGGCTACACCTTC
.	TRBV5-5	.	TRBJ1-5	CASSLRDMVSNQPQHF	TGTGCCAGCAGCTTGAGGGACATGGTTTCGAATCAGCCCCAGCATTTT
.	TRBV7-9	.	TRBJ2-7	CASSGLGGISYEQYF	TGTGCCAGCAGCGGTCTTGGCGGGATCTCCTACGAGCAGTACTTC
.	TRBV20-1	.	TRBJ2-1	CSASGGNEQFF	TGCAGTGCTAGTGGGGGGAATGAGCAGTTCTTC
.	TRBV28	.	TRBJ2-3	CASGETLTGDTQYF	TGTGCCAGCGGTGAGACACTGACGGGGGATACGCAGTATTTT
.	TRBV5-1	TRBD1	TRBJ2-2	CASSSARQGGNTGELFF	TGCGCCAGCAGCTCCGCCCGACAGGGGGGCAACACCGGGGAGCTGTTTTTT
.	TRBV15	.	TRBJ2-3	CATSSFRGGTDTQYF	TGTGCCACCAGCAGTTTCAGGGGAGGCACAGATACGCAGTATTTT
.	TRBV5-4	.	TRBJ2-1	CASSSDVGGFYNEQFF	TGTGCCAGCAGCTCCGATGTTGGCGGATTCTACAATGAGCAGTTCTTC
.	TRBV28	.	TRBJ2-7	CASSWAGTYEQYF	TGTGCCAGCAGTTGGGCAGGGACCTACGAGCAGTACTTC
.	TRBV28	.	TRBJ2-1	CASRVDSYNEQFF	TGTGCCAGCAGGGTAGACTCCTACAATGAGCAGTTCTTC
.	TRBV19	.	TRBJ2-3	CASGSLGQYF	TGTGCCAGCGGGAGTCTTGGCCAGTATTTT
.	TRBV18	TRBD1	TRBJ1-1	CASGTGGTEAFF	TGTGCCAGCGGAACAGGGGGGACTGAAGCTTTCTTT
once	TRBV5-5	.	TRBJ1-1	CASSFSGADTEAFF	TGTGCCAGCAGCTTTTCGGGGGCAGACACTGAAGCTTTCTTT
.	TRBV5-1	.	TRBJ2-5	CASSLEGSQETQYF	TGCGCCAGCAGCTTGGAGGGGAGCCAAGAGACCCAGTACTTC
.	TRBV5-1	TRBD1	TRBJ1-2	CASSFLQGTAGYTF	TGCGCCAGCAGCTTTCTACAGGGGACGGCTGGCTACACCTTC
.	TRBV15	.	TRBJ2-5	CATSRGAETQYF	TGTGCCACCAGCAGGGGGGCGGAGACCCAGTACTTC
.	TRBV28	.	TRBJ1-2	CASSFASSDNYGYTF	TGTGCCAGCAGTTTCGCCAGCAGCGATAACTATGGCTACACCTTC
.	TRBV19	.	TRBJ2-1	CASSILPGAVQGVEQFF	TGTGCCAGTAGTATTCTCCCAGGAGCGGTCCAGGGCGTTGAGCAGTTCTTC
.	TRBV18	.	TRBJ1-1	CASSPAADPEAFF	TGTGCCAGCTCACCAGCAGCGGACCCTGAAGCTTTCTTT
few	TRBV6-1	.	TRBJ1-5	CASILDIQARQPQHF	TGTGCCAGCATTCTGGACATCCAGGCCAGGCAGCCCCAGCATTTT
.	TRBV5-1	TRBD1	TRBJ1-1	CASGQGMNTEAFF	TGCGCCAGCGGACAGGGTATGAACACTGAAGCTTTCTTT
.	TRBV5-4	.	TRBJ1-2	CASSFPLSYGYTF	TGTGCCAGCAGCTTCCCCTTAAGCTATGGCTACACCTTC
.	TRBV28	.	TRBJ1-3	CASSFPGAAGNTIYF	TGTGCCAGCAGTTTTCCAGGGGCTGCTGGAAACACCATATATTTT
once	TRBV2	.	TRBJ2-5	CASSRASIETQYF	TGTGCCAGCAGTCGTGCCAGCATAGAGACCCAGTACTTC